This TCR beta chain was sequenced in a study of tumor-infiltrating lymphocytes in primary liver carcinoma. Study results and limitations: Tumor top-250-clone fractions significantly exceeded those of blood (p = 0.039).

There are 14 residues in the CDR3. Germline CDR1 is SGHNT and CDR2 is YENEEA. Starting material for RNA and DNA co-extraction consisted of about 17-32 mg of unsorted bulk tissue. Surgeons treated the primary liver carcinoma of the patients by surgical resection. All tumor specimens exceeded 75% viable tumor cells. A constant-region primer served to make TCR beta cDNA from 500 to 550 ng total RNA. Libraries for TCR beta were built through three nested multiplex PCR rounds, which together made up a slightly modified ARM-PCR procedure. The first two PCR rounds, roughly 11 cycles each, used TRBV1-TRBV30 forward primers and a C-beta reverse primer. TCRdb reanalysed the multiplex PCR reads using MiXCR and keeps one entry per CDR3 protein. The sample carries about 78,000 distinct CDR3 sequences, over 70% recorded once. With respect to this clonotype: What it binds is not known. A junction boundary mismatches the germline segment, possibly from a read error.

The sequence was obtained from an older woman with primary liver carcinoma and hepatitis B virus infection. The chain couples TRBV11-3 to TRBJ2-3, with TRBD1 as a possible D gene (5 bases). The sample was liver tumor tissue from sampling region 4. Sample subset: tumor region T4, right-lateral pole. In DNA, the CDR3 is TGTGCCAGCAGCTTCAGGGCTACCACAGATATGCAGTATTTT. Residues: CASSFRATTDMQYF.